The 10 T cell receptor beta chains presented below share a single source sample, sequenced in a study of T cells after yellow fever vaccination. TCRdb reprocessed the 5' RACE reads with MiXCR, giving one entry per CDR3 protein. This repertoire shows some 80,000 distinct CDR3 sequences, about 14% found once; its top ten account for around 25%. Sequencing was performed on CD8+ T cells not binding an NS4B(214-222) dextramer, sorted from PBMCs, taken roughly 20 days after the first yellow fever vaccination. The receptors derive from a man aged 18 to 30 who received the YFV17D yellow fever vaccine.

In its sample, this clonotype was seen a few times. The chain carries TRBV6-4 and TRBJ2-1, with 8 bases aligning to TRBD2. CDR1 is MRHNA, CDR2 SNTAGT, per germline. This CDR3 has 17 residues. Trimming took 0 bases from V and 3 from J; bases not matched to a gene: 7. CDR3: CASSDSSGRGDYNEQFF. CDR3 bases: TGTGCCAGCAGTGACTCAAGCGGGCGGGGGGACTACAATGAGCAGTTCTTC.

V gene TRBV9 combines with J gene TRBJ2-1; 7 nucleotides line up with TRBD1. The germline V gene has CDR1 SGDLS and CDR2 YYNGEE. The junction had 5 bases not matched to a gene; V was cut back by 3 bases and J by 5 bases. The CDR3 runs to 14 residues. The CDR3 here is CASSGGTADNEQFF. DNA for the CDR3: TGTGCCAGCAGCGGGGGGACAGCGGACAATGAGCAGTTCTTC. The complete variable domain, with remaining parts taken from reference TRBV9 and TRBJ2-1, reads DSGVTQTPKHLITATGQRVTLRCSPRSGDLSVYWYQQSLDQGLQFLIQYYNGEERAKGNILERFSAQQFPDLHSELNLSSLELGDSALYFCASSGGTADNEQFFGPGTRLTVL.

This clonotype was recorded at least ten times. The genes are TRBV4-2 and TRBJ2-7; no definite D call. This CDR3 has 18 amino acids. Trimming left V 0 bases short and J 3 bases short, with 21 bases between. Germline assignment: CDR1 LGHNA and CDR2 YNFKEQ. CDR3 loop: CASSQDSAFSGLDYEQYF. The CDR3 DNA reads TGTGCCAGCAGCCAAGATTCGGCCTTCTCAGGATTGGACTACGAGCAGTACTTC.

This clonotype was counted only a few times. This sequence joins TRBV7-9 and TRBJ1-1; weak D call: TRBD1 (5 bases). V lost 3 bases and J lost 3, with 17 bases in between. This CDR3 is built from 16 residues. Germline-derived CDR1 and CDR2 are SEHNR and FQNEAQ (reference sequence). CDR3 sequence reads: CASSFLGESGDTEAFF. CDR3 DNA sequence: TGTGCCAGCAGCTTTTTGGGGGAGAGTGGGGACACTGAAGCTTTCTTT.

This clonotype was detected only a few times. J is TRBJ2-3 and V is TRBV12-3 or TRBV12-4; either TRBD1 or TRBD2 may supply D (5 bases each). With 3 bases removed from V and 2 bases from J, the gap between germline ends came to 12 bases. The CDR3 sequence is 15 residues long. For the CDR3, the DNA is TGTGCCAGCAGTTTGATGGGACCGTACACAGATACGCAGTATTTT. Protein product: CASSLMGPYTDTQYF.

This clonotype showed up just a few times. This chain connects TRBV6-1 to TRBJ2-3, with 10 nucleotides matching TRBD2. The CDR3 runs 17 residues. V shed 6 bases and J 5 bases; nucleotides not matched to a gene: 14. Germline V gene data show CDR1 as MNHNS and CDR2 as SASEGT. The CDR3 DNA reads TGTGCCAGCAGCTCGCTAGCAGCGGGGGGGCCGAAAGATACGCAGTATTTT. Translation gives CASSSLAAGGPKDTQYF.

The V call is TRBV27, the J call TRBJ2-2; maybe TRBD2 (6 bases). The CDR3 sequence is 15 residues long. Germline V CDR1 and CDR2: MNHEY, SMNVEV (reference sequence). V was trimmed by 0 bases and J by 2 bases, leaving 7 bases between them. Here the CDR3 reads CASSLSGGNTGELFF. The CDR3 DNA reads as TGTGCCAGCAGTTTATCGGGGGGAAACACCGGGGAGCTGTTTTTT.

This clonotype occurred a few times. The chain couples TRBV7-9 to TRBJ1-2; D is possibly TRBD1 (6 bases). Germline CDR1 is SEHNR and CDR2 is FQNEAQ (reference sequence). The V gene lost 2 bases and the J gene lost 1 base, with 14 bases spanning the gap. The CDR3 has 16 amino acids. The CDR3 sequence: CASSLSRDILNYGYTF. The CDR3 nucleotides read TGTGCCAGCAGCTTAAGTAGGGACATCCTTAACTATGGCTACACCTTC. Full variable domain (rest looked up from reference TRBV7-9 and TRBJ1-2): DTGVSQNPRHKITKRGQNVTFRCDPISEHNRLYWYRQTLGQGPEFLTYFQNEAQLEKSRLLSDRFSAERPKGSFSTLEIQRTEQGDSAMYLCASSLSRDILNYGYTFGSGTRLTVV.

The chain recombines TRBV20-1 with TRBJ2-7; no clear D gene. Trimming stripped 2 bases from V and 3 bases from J, with 14 bases between. The CDR3 has 14 amino acids. Germline values: CDR1 DFQATT, CDR2 SNEGSKA (reference sequence). Here the CDR3 DNA reads TGCAGTGCTAGAACTATAACTACCTACTACGAGCAGTACTTC. Translating it yields CSARTITTYYEQYF.

V and J are TRBV12-3 or TRBV12-4 and TRBJ1-4; 10 bases align to TRBD1. The CDR3 totals 12 residues. V gave up 8 bases and J gave up 6 bases; unmatched junction bases: 0. CDR3 sequence: CASGQGDEKLFF. The DNA for the CDR3 is TGTGCCAGCGGACAGGGGGATGAAAAACTGTTTTTT.